These T cell receptor beta chains were read from a single sample in a study of blood T cell repertoires in COVID-19. Sequencing was performed with immunoSEQ multiplex PCR; in TCRdb, only in-frame clones are kept and a portion is missing. The table lists about 160,000 clones, approximately 80% of them singletons. Sequencing was performed on PBMCs or T cells enriched from blood (not recorded which). These receptors all come from a woman between 55 and 75 years old who had recovered from COVID-19. The CDR3 runs from the conserved cysteine through the conserved F or W. Fields, in order: V gene, clone size, CDR3 length, D gene, J gene, CDR3 protein, CDR3 DNA. D genes are given only for firm matches. Size tells how often a clone was seen (once, few, many) or the class of an expanded clone, and some rows leave it out.

TRBV19	-	14	-	TRBJ1-2	CASSSPAGGYGYTF	TGTGCCAGTAGCTCCCCGGCGGGGGGGTATGGCTACACCTTC
TRBV23-1	-	15	TRBD1	TRBJ1-1	CASSQGTGVDTEAFF	TGCGCCAGCAGTCAAGGGACAGGGGTGGACACTGAAGCTTTCTTT
TRBV18	-	14	-	TRBJ2-7	CASSPGQFSYEQYF	TGTGCCAGCTCACCAGGACAGTTCTCCTACGAGCAGTACTTC
TRBV27	-	18	TRBD1	TRBJ2-7	CASSFGPRTGQHSYEQYF	TGTGCCAGCAGTTTTGGGCCTCGGACAGGACAGCACTCCTACGAGCAGTACTTC
TRBV5-1	-	15	TRBD1	TRBJ2-7	CASSPTDRGGYEQYF	TGCGCCAGCAGCCCCACCGACAGGGGGGGCTACGAGCAGTACTTC
TRBV5-4	-	15	-	TRBJ2-2	CASSLESGSTGELFF	TGTGCCAGCAGCTTGGAATCAGGGTCCACCGGGGAGCTGTTTTTT
TRBV7-2	-	14	-	TRBJ2-5	CASSLRGRPETQYF	TGTGCCAGCAGCTTACGCGGGCGACCAGAGACCCAGTACTTC
TRBV20-1	-	11	-	TRBJ2-1	CSARPYIEQFF	TGCAGTGCTAGACCCTATATTGAGCAGTTCTTC
TRBV11-2	-	13	-	TRBJ2-7	CASSLGYTYEQYF	TGTGCCAGCAGCTTAGGATACACGTACGAGCAGTACTTC
TRBV30	-	12	TRBD2	TRBJ2-1	CAWRTSGGQGFF	TGTGCCTGGAGGACTAGCGGGGGGCAGGGGTTCTTC
TRBV19	once	14	-	TRBJ2-7	CASSLSRGSYEQYF	TGTGCCAGTAGTTTATCCAGGGGTAGCTACGAGCAGTACTTC